This T cell receptor (beta chain) came from a study of blood T cells in healthy people across ages. Findings of the study overall: Age showed a roughly linear inverse relationship with TCR beta diversity per million T cells.

Primers used in a second PCR of about 7 to 12 cycles were a sample-barcoded 5' primer and a J-beta primer mix. MiXCR, applied by TCRdb to the 5' RACE reads, yields one record per CDR3 protein. The table lists 1.5 million to 1.9 million distinct CDR3 sequences, about 45% of them singletons, with less than 5% in the top ten. This CDR3 has 14 amino acids. The ends were cut back, 8 bases at V and 7 bases at J, with 21 bases in the middle. CDR1 MNHEY and CDR2 SVGEGT come from the germline V gene. Comment on this clonotype: Its antigen is not known. A much more abundant neighbour one base away suggests this may be a read error.

The sequenced sample was blood. The chain carries TRBV6-2 or TRBV6-3 and TRBJ2-7; unclear D gene. The clonotype originates from a woman between 18 and 30 years old in good health. Here the CDR3 DNA reads TGTGCCAGCTTAAGGGTCTTGGGAACCAATGAGCAGTACTTC. Amino acids: CASLRVLGTNEQYF.